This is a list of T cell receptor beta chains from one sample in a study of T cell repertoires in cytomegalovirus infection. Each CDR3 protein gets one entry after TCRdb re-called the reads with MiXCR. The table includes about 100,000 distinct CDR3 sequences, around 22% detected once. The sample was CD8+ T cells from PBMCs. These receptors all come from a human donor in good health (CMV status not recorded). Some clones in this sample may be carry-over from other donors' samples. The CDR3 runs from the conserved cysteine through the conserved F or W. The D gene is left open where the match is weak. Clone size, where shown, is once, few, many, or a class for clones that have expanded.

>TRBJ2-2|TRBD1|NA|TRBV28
TGTGCCAGCCAAAACAGGGGGACAGCCGGGGAGCTGTTTTTT
CASQNRGTAGELFF
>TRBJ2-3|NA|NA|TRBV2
TGTGCCAGCAGTGAGAGCAGAGGGGATACGCAGTATTTT
CASSESRGDTQYF
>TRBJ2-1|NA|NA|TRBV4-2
TGTGCCAGCAGCCAAGATTTTGGGGTTGAGCAGTTCTTC
CASSQDFGVEQFF
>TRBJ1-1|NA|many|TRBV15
TGTGCCACCAGCAGGAGGGAGGGCCTGGGCACTGAAGCTTTCTTT
CATSRREGLGTEAFF
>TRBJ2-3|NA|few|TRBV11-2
TGTGCCAGCAGCTTAGTTGGCCACACAGATACGCAGTATTTT
CASSLVGHTDTQYF
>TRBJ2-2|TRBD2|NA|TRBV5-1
TGCGCCAGCAGCCCTTTTCGGGAGGGCACCGGGGAGCTGTTTTTT
CASSPFREGTGELFF
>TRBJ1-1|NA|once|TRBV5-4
TGTGCCGCCGGGGGGGACACTGAAGCTTTCTTT
CAAGGDTEAFF
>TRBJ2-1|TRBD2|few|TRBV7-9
TGTGCCAGCAGCCCGGGGGGACGGAATGAGCAGTTCTTC
CASSPGGRNEQFF
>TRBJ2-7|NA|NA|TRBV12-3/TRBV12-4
TGTGCCAGCAGTAAAAAAATCGGACTCTTATCCTACGAGCAGTACTTC
CASSKKIGLLSYEQYF
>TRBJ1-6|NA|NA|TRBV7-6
TGTGCCGGCAGCCCCAGAGAGTATTGGGATTCACCCCTCCACTTT
CAGSPREYWDSPLHF
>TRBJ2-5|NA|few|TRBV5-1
TGCGCCAGCAGCCCGCGAACAGGGTTGGTGACCCAGTACTTC
CASSPRTGLVTQYF
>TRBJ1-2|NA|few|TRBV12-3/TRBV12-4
TGTGCCAGCAACCTAGGGCCGAGTCGGGGCTACACCTTC
CASNLGPSRGYTF
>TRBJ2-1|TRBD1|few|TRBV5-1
TGCGCCAGCAGTTTCGACAGGGTAAACAATGAGCAGTTCTTC
CASSFDRVNNEQFF
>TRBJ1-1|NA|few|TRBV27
TGTGCCAGCAGTTTGTCTGGATGGACTGAAGCTTTCTTT
CASSLSGWTEAFF
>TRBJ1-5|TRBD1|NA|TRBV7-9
TGTGCCAGCAGCCGAGGGACAGGGAATAACCAGCCCCAGCATTTT
CASSRGTGNNQPQHF
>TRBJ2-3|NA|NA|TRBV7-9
TGTGCCAGCAGCTTCACGGCGTTGTACAGGCGCACAGATACGCAGTATTTT
CASSFTALYRRTDTQYF
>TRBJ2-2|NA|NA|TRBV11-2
TGTGCCAGCAGCCATTGGACAGACACCGGGGAGCTGTTTTTT
CASSHWTDTGELFF
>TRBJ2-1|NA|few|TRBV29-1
TGCAGCGTTGGGGAGGGGGGCTACAATGAGCAGTTCTTC
CSVGEGGYNEQFF
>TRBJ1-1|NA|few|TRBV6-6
TGTGCCAGCAGTTACTGGGGAAACACTGAAGCTTTCTTT
CASSYWGNTEAFF
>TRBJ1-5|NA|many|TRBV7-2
TGTGCCAGCAGCCCCGTTGTTGGTGGACTCAATCAGCCCCAGCATTTT
CASSPVVGGLNQPQHF
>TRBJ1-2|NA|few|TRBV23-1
TGCGCCAGCAGTCAATCATACGGACAGAACTATGGCTACACCTTC
CASSQSYGQNYGYTF
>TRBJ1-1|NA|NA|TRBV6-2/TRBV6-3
TGTGCCAGCAGCTCAGGGACCCACACTGAAGCTTTCTTT
CASSSGTHTEAFF
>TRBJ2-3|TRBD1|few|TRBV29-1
TGCAGCGTTGACGGGCTTAAACAGGGGGACAGGTTCCTTCCAGATACGCAGTATTTT
CSVDGLKQGDRFLPDTQYF
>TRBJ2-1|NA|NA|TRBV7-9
TGTGCCAGCAGCCCTCGGTCGGACGGGAACAATGAGCAGTTCTTC
CASSPRSDGNNEQFF
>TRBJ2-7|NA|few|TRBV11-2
TGTGCCAGCAGCTTACTACCCGGGTACGAGCAGTACTTC
CASSLLPGYEQYF
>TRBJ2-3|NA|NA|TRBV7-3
TGTGCCAGCAGCTTAAAGTTCGGCGGCGATACGCAGTATTTT
CASSLKFGGDTQYF
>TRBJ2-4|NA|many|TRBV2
TGTGCCAGGCCCGAGACCAAAAACATTCAGTACTTC
CARPETKNIQYF
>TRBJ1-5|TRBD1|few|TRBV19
TGTGCCAGTAAATCCGGGACAGCCTCAAATCAGCCCCAGCATTTT
CASKSGTASNQPQHF
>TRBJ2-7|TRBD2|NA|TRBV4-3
TGCGCCAGCAGCCGAGGAGGGCTAGCGGGAGCTTACGAGCAGTACTTC
CASSRGGLAGAYEQYF
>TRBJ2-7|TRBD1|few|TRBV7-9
TGTGCCAGCAGCGATCCGACAGGGTCCTACGAGCAGTACTTC
CASSDPTGSYEQYF
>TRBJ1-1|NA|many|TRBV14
TGTGCCAGCAGCCAAGATTACCGAACAGGGCGGACTGAAGCTTTCTTT
CASSQDYRTGRTEAFF
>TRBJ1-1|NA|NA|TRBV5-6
TGTGCCAGCAGCTCCCCGGTCCGGCAGATGAACACTGAAGCTTTCTTT
CASSSPVRQMNTEAFF
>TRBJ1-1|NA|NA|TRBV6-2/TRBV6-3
TGTGCCAGCGCCCAACCGTTGAACACTGAAGCTTTCTTT
CASAQPLNTEAFF
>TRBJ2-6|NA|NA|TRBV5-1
TGCGCCACCGGGGTGGAATCTGGGGCCAACGTCCTGACTTTC
CATGVESGANVLTF
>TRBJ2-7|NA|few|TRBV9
TGTGCCAGCAGCCCACCGGCAGGTGCCTACGAGCAGTACTTC
CASSPPAGAYEQYF
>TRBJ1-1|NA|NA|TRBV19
TGTGCCAGTAGTATAGATCAGAACACTGAAGCTTTCTTT
CASSIDQNTEAFF
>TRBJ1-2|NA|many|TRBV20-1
TGCAGTGCTCCCCTTGACCGGGACACCTCACGGGGCTACACCTTC
CSAPLDRDTSRGYTF
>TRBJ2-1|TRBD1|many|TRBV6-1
TGTGCCACCGGTAACAGGGGTTCCTACAATGAGCAGTTCTTC
CATGNRGSYNEQFF
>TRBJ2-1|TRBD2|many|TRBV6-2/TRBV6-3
TGTGCCAGCAGTACCCCGAGGACTAGCGGGAACAATGAGCAGTTCTTC
CASSTPRTSGNNEQFF
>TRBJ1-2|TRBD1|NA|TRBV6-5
TGTGCCAGCAGCCCCCGAGTCGGGACAGGGGCTTACTATGGCTACACCTTC
CASSPRVGTGAYYGYTF
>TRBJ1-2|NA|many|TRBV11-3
TGTGCCAGCAGCTCGTCGCGCCTTCCCCTTTCCTATGGCTACACCTTC
CASSSSRLPLSYGYTF
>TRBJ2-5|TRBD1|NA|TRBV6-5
TGTGCCAGCAGTTCCTACCTTACAGGGGACCAAGAGACCCAGTACTTC
CASSSYLTGDQETQYF
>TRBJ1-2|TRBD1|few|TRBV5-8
TGTGCCAGCACGACAGGGGCCCCCGATGGCTACACCTTC
CASTTGAPDGYTF
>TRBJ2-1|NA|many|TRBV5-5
TGTGCCAGCAGCTTACAGGGCAACTCCTACAATGAGCAGTTCTTC
CASSLQGNSYNEQFF
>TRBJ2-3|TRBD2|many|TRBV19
TGTGCCAGTAGTATGTGGCGGGGGGACACAGATACGCAGTATTTT
CASSMWRGDTDTQYF
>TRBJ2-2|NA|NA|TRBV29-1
TGCAGCGTTGCTGGGGAGGTATCCTCCTCTTCGAACACCGGGGAGCTGTTTTTT
CSVAGEVSSSSNTGELFF
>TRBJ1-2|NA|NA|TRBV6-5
TGTGCCAGCAGGACGACATCTGGGGGATATGGCTACACCTTC
CASRTTSGGYGYTF
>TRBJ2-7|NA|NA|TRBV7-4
TGTGCCAGCAGCCCGCTCCAAAAAACTCGCGGGTCCTACGAGCAGTACTTC
CASSPLQKTRGSYEQYF
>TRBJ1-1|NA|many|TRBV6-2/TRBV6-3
TGTGCCAGCAGCCTCTCGGCGGGGATAGGGACTGAAGCTTTCTTT
CASSLSAGIGTEAFF
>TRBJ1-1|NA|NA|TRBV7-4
TGTGCCAGCAGCTTAAGGGATGGGGGGAACACTGAAGCTTTCTTT
CASSLRDGGNTEAFF
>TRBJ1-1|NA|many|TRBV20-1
TGCAGTGCCAGAGGGTCGACTGAAGCTTTCTTT
CSARGSTEAFF
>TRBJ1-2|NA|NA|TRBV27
TGTGCCAGCAGTAGCTACGGGGGCATGAACTATGGCTACACCTTC
CASSSYGGMNYGYTF
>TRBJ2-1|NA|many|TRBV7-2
TGTGCCAGCAGCTTGTACCTAGGGAATGAGCAGTTCTTC
CASSLYLGNEQFF